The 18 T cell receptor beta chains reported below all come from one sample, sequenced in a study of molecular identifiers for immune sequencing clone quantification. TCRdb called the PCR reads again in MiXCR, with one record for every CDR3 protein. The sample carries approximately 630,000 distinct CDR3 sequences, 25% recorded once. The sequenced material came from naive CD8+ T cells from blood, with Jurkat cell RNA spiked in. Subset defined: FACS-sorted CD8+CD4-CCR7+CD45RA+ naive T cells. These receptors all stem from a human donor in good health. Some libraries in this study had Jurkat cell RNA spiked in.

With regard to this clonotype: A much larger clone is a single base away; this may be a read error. CDR3 sequence reads: CSARELPLPGQEYTGTQYF. The DNA of the CDR3 is TGCAGTGCTAGAGAGCTGCCTCTACCGGGACAGGAATACACAGGTACGCAGTATTTT. The chain is built from TRBV20-1 and TRBJ2-3; 8 bases are a match to TRBD1. CDR1 and CDR2 (germline): DFQATT, SNEGSKA (reference sequence). This CDR3 contains 19 residues.

DNA for the CDR3: TGTGCCAGTACCTTCAGGGCGTTCGGAAATCAGCCCCAGCATTTT. Protein sequence: CASTFRAFGNQPQHF. J is TRBJ1-5 and V is TRBV19; the D gene is possibly TRBD1 (5 bases). The CDR3 totals 15 residues. Germline-derived CDR1 and CDR2 are LNHDA and SQIVND (reference sequence). Trimming pared 7 bases from V and 4 bases from J, leaving 17 bases between.

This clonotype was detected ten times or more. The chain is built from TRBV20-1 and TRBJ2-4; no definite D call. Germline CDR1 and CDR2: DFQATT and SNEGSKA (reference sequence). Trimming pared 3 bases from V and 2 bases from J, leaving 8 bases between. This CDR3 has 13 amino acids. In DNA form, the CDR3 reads TGCAGTGCTAGCTGGCCCTCCAAAAACATTCAGTACTTC. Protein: CSASWPSKNIQYF.

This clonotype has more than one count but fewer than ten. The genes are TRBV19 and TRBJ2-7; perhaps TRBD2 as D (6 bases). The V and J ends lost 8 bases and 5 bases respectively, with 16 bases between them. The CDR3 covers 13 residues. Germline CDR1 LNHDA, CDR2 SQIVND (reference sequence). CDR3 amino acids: CASSWRADNEQYF. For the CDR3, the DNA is TGTGCCAGTTCTTGGAGGGCCGACAACGAGCAGTACTTC.

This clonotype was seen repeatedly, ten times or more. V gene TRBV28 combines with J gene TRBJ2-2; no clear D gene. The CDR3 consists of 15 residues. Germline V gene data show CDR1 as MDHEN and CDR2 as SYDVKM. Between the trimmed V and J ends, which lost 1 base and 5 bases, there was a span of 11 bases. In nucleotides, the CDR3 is TGTGCCAGCAGTTTATATACCAGGTCGACCGGGGAGCTGTTTTTT. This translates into CASSLYTRSTGELFF.

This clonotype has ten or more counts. CDR3 loop: CASSFGRPTTDTQYF. DNA for the CDR3: TGTGCCAGCAGCTTCGGGCGACCTACCACAGATACGCAGTATTTT. The rearrangement uses TRBV14 and TRBJ2-3; D is unresolved. In germline, CDR1 is SGHDN, CDR2 FVKESK. Trimming took 5 bases from V and 2 from J, leaving 14 bases between them. The length of the CDR3 is 15 residues.

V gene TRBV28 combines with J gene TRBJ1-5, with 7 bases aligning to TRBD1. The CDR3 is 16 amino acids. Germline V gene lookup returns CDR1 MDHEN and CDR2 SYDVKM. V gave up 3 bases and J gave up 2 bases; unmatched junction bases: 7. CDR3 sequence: CASSFYTGAGNQPQHF. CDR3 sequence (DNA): TGTGCCAGCAGTTTCTACACAGGGGCCGGCAATCAGCCCCAGCATTTT. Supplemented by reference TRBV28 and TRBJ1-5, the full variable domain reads DVKVTQSSRYLVKRTGEKVFLECVQDMDHENMFWYRQDPGLGLRLIYFSYDVKMKEKGDIPEGYSVSREKKERFSLILESASTNQTSMYLCASSFYTGAGNQPQHFGDGTRLSIL.

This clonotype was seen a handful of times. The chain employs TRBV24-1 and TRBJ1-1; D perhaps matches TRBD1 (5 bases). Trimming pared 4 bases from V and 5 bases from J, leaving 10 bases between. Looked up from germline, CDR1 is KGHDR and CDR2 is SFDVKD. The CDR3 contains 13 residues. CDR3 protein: CATSEFGGTEAFF. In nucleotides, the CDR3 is TGTGCCACCAGTGAGTTCGGGGGAACTGAAGCTTTCTTT.

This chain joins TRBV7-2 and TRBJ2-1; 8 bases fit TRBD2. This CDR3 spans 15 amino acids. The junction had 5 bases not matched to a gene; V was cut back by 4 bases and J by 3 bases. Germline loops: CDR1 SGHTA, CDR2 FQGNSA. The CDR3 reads CASSSEGLVYNEQFF. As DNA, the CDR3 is TGTGCCAGCAGCTCTGAGGGACTAGTCTACAATGAGCAGTTCTTC.

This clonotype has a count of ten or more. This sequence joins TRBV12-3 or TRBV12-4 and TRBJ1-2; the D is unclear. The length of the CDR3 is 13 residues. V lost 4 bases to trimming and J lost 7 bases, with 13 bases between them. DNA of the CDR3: TGTGCCAGCAGTTCCACCCCCCGGTTTGGCTACACCTTC. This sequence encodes CASSSTPRFGYTF.

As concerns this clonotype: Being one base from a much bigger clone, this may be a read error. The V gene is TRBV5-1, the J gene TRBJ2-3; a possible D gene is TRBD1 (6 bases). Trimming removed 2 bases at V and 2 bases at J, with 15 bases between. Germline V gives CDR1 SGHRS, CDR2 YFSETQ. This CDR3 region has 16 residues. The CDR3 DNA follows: TGCGCCAGCAGCTTTCCTGGACAGCCATCCACAGATACGCAGTATTTT. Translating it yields CASSFPGQPSTDTQYF.

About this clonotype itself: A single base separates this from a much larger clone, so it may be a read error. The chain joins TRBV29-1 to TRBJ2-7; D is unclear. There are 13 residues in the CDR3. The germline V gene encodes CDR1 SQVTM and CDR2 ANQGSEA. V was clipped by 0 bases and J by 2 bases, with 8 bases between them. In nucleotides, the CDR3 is TGCAGCGTTGAAGATGTGTGGACCTACGAGCAGTACTTC. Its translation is CSVEDVWTYEQYF.

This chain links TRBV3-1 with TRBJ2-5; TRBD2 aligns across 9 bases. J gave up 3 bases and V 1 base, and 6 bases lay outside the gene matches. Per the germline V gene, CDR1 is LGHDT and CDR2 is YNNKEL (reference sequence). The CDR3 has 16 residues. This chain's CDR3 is CASSQAPSGMEETQYF. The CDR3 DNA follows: TGTGCCAGCAGCCAAGCGCCTAGCGGGATGGAAGAGACCCAGTACTTC.

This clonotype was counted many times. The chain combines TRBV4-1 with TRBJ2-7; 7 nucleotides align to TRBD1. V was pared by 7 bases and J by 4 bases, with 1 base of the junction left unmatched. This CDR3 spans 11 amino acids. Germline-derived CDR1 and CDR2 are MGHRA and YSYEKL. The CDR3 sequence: CASKGQYEQYF. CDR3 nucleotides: TGCGCCAGCAAGGGACAGTACGAGCAGTACTTC.

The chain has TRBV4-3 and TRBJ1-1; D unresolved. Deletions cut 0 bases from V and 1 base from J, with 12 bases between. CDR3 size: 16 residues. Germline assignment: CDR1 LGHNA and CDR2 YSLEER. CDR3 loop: CASSQDRIAQNTEAFF. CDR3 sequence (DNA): TGCGCCAGCAGCCAAGATCGGATAGCTCAGAACACTGAAGCTTTCTTT.

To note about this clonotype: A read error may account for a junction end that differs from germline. CDR3 nucleotides: TGTGCCAGCAACTTGGCGGGGGGGGGTTGCGATGAGCGGTTCTTC. Protein product: CASNLAGGGCDERFF. The chain joins TRBV6-6 to TRBJ2-1, with 9 bases fitting TRBD2. The CDR3 loop spans 15 amino acids. The germline CDR1 and CDR2 sequences are MNHNY and SVGAGI (reference sequence).

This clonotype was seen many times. CDR3: CASSQDLATGELFF. CDR3 nucleotides: TGTGCCAGCAGCCAAGATTTGGCCACCGGGGAGCTGTTTTTT. This chain joins TRBV14 and TRBJ2-2, with no clear D. V was clipped by 0 bases and J by 4 bases, with 6 bases between them. CDR1 and CDR2 from the germline V gene are SGHDN and FVKESK. This CDR3 comprises 14 residues.

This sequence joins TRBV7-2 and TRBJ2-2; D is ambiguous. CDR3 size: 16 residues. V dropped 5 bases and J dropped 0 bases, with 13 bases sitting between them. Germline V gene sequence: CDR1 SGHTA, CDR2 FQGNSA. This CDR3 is CASSVGWSANTGELFF. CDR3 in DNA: TGTGCCAGCAGCGTAGGGTGGAGCGCGAACACCGGGGAGCTGTTTTTT.